Below are 28 T cell receptor beta chains sequenced from a single sample in a study of cytomegalovirus exposure and HLA in healthy donors (TCRdb year 2017). Preparation of the library involved the immunoSEQ multiplex PCR assay. For the multiplex PCR, a mixture combining 60 forward primers for TCR Vbeta segments and 13 reverse primers for TCR Jbeta segments was used. In TCRdb, the immuneACCESS table is reduced to in-frame sequences with V and J assigned. These tables do not hold every clone; where another copy was compared, an unresolved V gene accounts for under half, and the others remain unexplained. The sample has about 54,000 clones on record. The ten largest clones add up to around 7.1% of the sample. What was sequenced was PBMCs. The receptors derive from a woman aged 40 to 50 in good health and CMV-seronegative.

V is TRBV10-3 and J is TRBJ1-5, with D hard to call. The CDR3 contains 14 residues. Trimming removed 6 bases at V and 0 bases at J, with 9 bases between. Germline assignment: CDR1 ENHRY and CDR2 SYGVKD. CDR3 amino acids: CAIRRDNSNQPQHF. CDR3 sequence (DNA): TGTGCCATCAGGAGAGATAATAGCAATCAGCCCCAGCATTTT.

The chain combines TRBV5-1 with TRBJ2-1, with 7 bases aligning to TRBD1. Looked up from germline, CDR1 is SGHRS and CDR2 is YFSETQ. V was clipped by 0 bases and J by 7 bases; unmatched bases: 10. This CDR3 has 16 amino acids. The CDR3 sequence: CASSLAGQVEGNEQFF. The CDR3 DNA is TGCGCCAGCAGCTTGGCAGGACAGGTTGAAGGTAATGAGCAGTTCTTC.

This sequence joins TRBV7-8 and TRBJ2-7; TRBD2 might be the D (6 bases). The V end was cut by 1 base, the J end by 5 bases, with 12 bases between. The CDR3 has 14 amino acids. Germline CDR1 SGHVS, CDR2 FQNEAQ. Written as DNA, the CDR3 is TGTGCCAGCAGCTTAGGTCGGGGGTCCGACGAGCAGTACTTC. Its protein is CASSLGRGSDEQYF.

J is TRBJ2-6 and V is TRBV2; TRBD2 matches 7 bases. The CDR3 runs 17 residues. Trimming removed 6 bases from V and 0 bases from J; junction bases left unmatched: 8. Per germline, CDR1 SNHLY and CDR2 FYNNEI. CDR3 residues: CASRTGLSSSGANVLTF. CDR3 sequence (DNA): TGTGCCAGCAGGACGGGACTATCCAGCTCTGGGGCCAACGTCCTGACTTTC.

The V gene is TRBV5-1, the J gene TRBJ2-7, with 7 positions matching TRBD2. Germline V CDR1 and CDR2: SGHRS, YFSETQ. V lost 1 base, J lost 5 bases, and 9 bases stayed unmatched. The CDR3 covers 15 residues. The CDR3 DNA sequence: TGCGCCAGCAGCTTGAGGGAAAGGGAGGGTAACGAGCAGTACTTC. Residues: CASSLREREGNEQYF.

The chain combines TRBV28 with TRBJ2-7, with 7 bases that match TRBD1. Trimming took 9 bases from V and 1 from J; bases not matched to a gene: 15. Germline values: CDR1 MDHEN, CDR2 SYDVKM. CDR3 length equals 16 residues. The CDR3 sequence: CASYPRRGIISYEQYF. Written as DNA, the CDR3 is TGTGCCAGTTACCCCCGCAGGGGGATAATATCCTACGAGCAGTACTTC.

The chain combines TRBV6-5 with TRBJ1-2; D perhaps matches TRBD1 (6 bases). The germline V and J ends were trimmed by 2 bases and 8 bases, with 15 bases remaining between them. Germline CDR1 is MNHEY and CDR2 is SVGAGI. This CDR3 region has 14 residues. CDR3 residues: CASSYVGRGGGYTF. The DNA of the CDR3 is TGTGCCAGCAGTTACGTCGGCAGGGGCGGAGGCTACACCTTC.

The rearrangement joins TRBV5-1 to TRBJ1-1; 7 positions agree with TRBD1. The CDR3 is made up of 14 amino acids. Trimming cost V 7 bases and J 1 base; bases outside gene matches: 7. Looked up from germline, CDR1 is SGHRS and CDR2 is YFSETQ. The CDR3 bases are TGCGCCAGCCGTAAACAGGGGTCGAACACTGAAGCTTTCTTT. Its protein product is CASRKQGSNTEAFF.

The chain has TRBV18 and TRBJ2-1; TRBD1 matches at 7 bases. The CDR3 loop spans 15 amino acids. The germline V gene encodes CDR1 KGHSH and CDR2 LQKENI. Germline trimming cut 2 bases from V and 2 bases from J; bases unmatched to any gene: 3. Here the CDR3 DNA reads TGTGCCAGCTCACCAGACACAGGGGCCTACAATGAGCAGTTCTTC. Residues: CASSPDTGAYNEQFF.

V gene TRBV18 combines with J gene TRBJ2-3, with 15 bases fitting TRBD2. Looked up from germline, CDR1 is KGHSH and CDR2 is LQKENI. This CDR3 comprises 19 residues. Trimming removed 3 bases from V and 4 bases from J; junction bases left unmatched: 11. Here the CDR3 DNA reads TGTGCCAGCTCACCGGGACTAGCGGGAGGCGCCCAGGTCCCAGATACGCAGTATTTT. Its protein is CASSPGLAGGAQVPDTQYF.

Of note for this clone: One end of the junction varies from germline; a read error may be responsible. The chain employs TRBV7-9 and TRBJ1-5; maybe TRBD1 (6 bases). The CDR3 runs to 15 residues. Germline-derived CDR1 and CDR2 are SEHNR and FQNEAQ (reference sequence). In nucleotides, the CDR3 is TGTGCCAGCAGTTTAGGGGGGGGTCGCAATCAGCCCCAGCATTTT. It is translated as CASSLGGGRNQPQHF.

This chain connects TRBV2 to TRBJ1-5; D ambiguous. CDR3 length: 14 residues. The germline V gene encodes CDR1 SNHLY and CDR2 FYNNEI. V shed 7 bases and J shed 0 bases, with 10 bases lying between them. The CDR3 sequence: CASTRGHSNQPQHF. CDR3 bases: TGTGCCAGCACCCGAGGTCATAGCAATCAGCCCCAGCATTTT.

This chain links TRBV28 with TRBJ1-1; weak D call: TRBD1 (6 bases). The germline V gene has CDR1 MDHEN and CDR2 SYDVKM. V dropped 6 bases and J dropped 0 bases, with 14 bases sitting between them. This CDR3 spans 15 amino acids. The CDR3 DNA reads TGTGCCAGCAGATGGGGGCTTCCTATGAACACTGAAGCTTTCTTT. Residues: CASRWGLPMNTEAFF.

The CDR3 coding sequence is TGTGCCAGTAGTATAGATTTCCGGGAGCGCGCTGAAGCTTTCTTT. Translating it yields CASSIDFRERAEAFF. V is TRBV19 and J is TRBJ1-1; D call uncertain. Per germline, CDR1 LNHDA and CDR2 SQIVND (reference sequence). CDR3 length equals 15 residues. V was shortened by 0 bases and J by 6 bases, with 14 bases between the two germline ends.

This chain joins TRBV7-2 and TRBJ1-1; D might be TRBD1 (6 bases). CDR3 length equals 14 residues. Germline V gene sequence: CDR1 SGHTA, CDR2 FQGNSA. Trimming took off 1 base at V and 8 bases at J, with 14 bases between the two ends. As DNA, the CDR3 is TGTGCCAGCAGCTTAGTGGGGCAGGGGAGCGAAGCTTTCTTT. Translation gives CASSLVGQGSEAFF.

The CDR3 protein is CASSVAPGGEQYF. In DNA form, the CDR3 reads TGTGCCAGCAGCGTAGCTCCCGGGGGTGAGCAGTACTTC. The chain couples TRBV9 to TRBJ2-7; a possible D gene is TRBD2 (6 bases). Between the trimmed V and J ends, which lost 0 bases and 7 bases, there was a span of 11 bases. The CDR3 is made up of 13 amino acids. Per the germline V gene, CDR1 is SGDLS and CDR2 is YYNGEE.

This chain links TRBV28 with TRBJ2-1; no reliable D call. V was trimmed by 4 bases and J by 3 bases, leaving 10 bases between them. CDR1 is MDHEN and CDR2 is SYDVKM in the germline V gene. This CDR3 has 14 residues. CDR3 amino acids: CASSSGFHYNEQFF. CDR3 DNA: TGTGCCAGCAGTTCCGGGTTCCACTACAATGAGCAGTTCTTC. Looking up the rest from reference TRBV28 and TRBJ2-1 gives the full variable domain: DVKVTQSSRYLVKRTGEKVFLECVQDMDHENMFWYRQDPGLGLRLIYFSYDVKMKEKGDIPEGYSVSREKKERFSLILESASTNQTSMYLCASSSGFHYNEQFFGPGTRLTVL.

CDR3 DNA: TGTGCCAGCAGCCCCCGACTAGCGGGAGGGAAGGGAGAGACCCAGTACTTC. As protein: CASSPRLAGGKGETQYF. The chain couples TRBV7-2 to TRBJ2-5; TRBD2 aligns across 14 bases. The CDR3 sequence is 17 residues long. V dropped 5 bases and J dropped 4; count of bases not matched to a gene: 9. Germline V CDR1 and CDR2: SGHTA, FQGNSA.

The V gene is TRBV6-5, the J gene TRBJ2-2; 9 bases map to TRBD1. The germline CDR1 and CDR2 sequences are MNHEY and SVGAGI. With V trimmed by 7 bases and J by 8 bases, 11 bases remained unmatched. The CDR3 runs 15 residues. CDR3 in amino acids: CASTPTQGATGELFF. In DNA, the CDR3 is TGTGCCAGCACCCCCACACAGGGGGCAACGGGGGAGCTGTTTTTT.

The chain couples TRBV6-5 to TRBJ2-5, with no clear D. Germline loops: CDR1 MNHEY, CDR2 SVGAGI. Trimming took off 0 bases at V and 5 bases at J, with 10 bases between the two ends. This CDR3 spans 14 amino acids. For the CDR3, the DNA is TGTGCCAGCAGTTACTCCGGAGTGGATGAGACCCAGTACTTC. Protein: CASSYSGVDETQYF.

V usage is TRBV27 and J usage is TRBJ2-1, with TRBD2 matching over 12 bases. V dropped 4 bases and J dropped 0; count of bases not matched to a gene: 4. Germline V gives CDR1 MNHEY, CDR2 SMNVEV (reference sequence). This CDR3 is 17 amino acids long. Here the CDR3 reads CASSYRTSGNSYNEQFF. In DNA, the CDR3 is TGTGCCAGCAGTTACAGGACTAGCGGGAACTCCTACAATGAGCAGTTCTTC.

The chain has TRBV6-5 and TRBJ2-7; 7 positions agree with TRBD2. Trimming at V came to 8 bases and at J to 2 bases, leaving 9 bases not matched to a gene. CDR1 is MNHEY, CDR2 SVGAGI, per germline. The CDR3 sequence is 14 residues long. Here the CDR3 reads CASESAGGTYEQYF. The DNA of the CDR3 is TGTGCCAGCGAAAGCGCCGGGGGGACCTACGAGCAGTACTTC.

The J gene is TRBJ2-7, the V gene TRBV9; 7 bases fit TRBD2. Germline CDR1 is SGDLS and CDR2 is YYNGEE. CDR3 length equals 15 residues. Germline trimming cut 4 bases from V and 3 bases from J; bases unmatched to any gene: 10. This CDR3 reads CASSPRTSGNYEQYF. The DNA for the CDR3 is TGTGCCAGCAGCCCCCGGACTAGTGGGAACTACGAGCAGTACTTC.

The J gene is TRBJ1-1, the V gene TRBV2; possibly TRBD1 for D (6 bases). Trimming cost V 8 bases and J 1 base, with 11 bases left between them. The CDR3 has 13 amino acids. CDR1 is SNHLY, CDR2 FYNNEI, per germline. CDR3 sequence reads: CASEKQGNTEAFF. The CDR3 bases are TGTGCCAGCGAAAAACAGGGGAACACTGAAGCTTTCTTT.

The J gene is TRBJ2-7, the V gene TRBV11-2, with 7 positions matching TRBD2. Trimming cost V 0 bases and J 3 bases; bases outside gene matches: 2. There are 14 residues in the CDR3. Germline CDR1 is SGHAT and CDR2 is FQNNGV. CDR3 in DNA: TGTGCCAGCAGCTTAGAGTCGGGGGGCTACGAGCAGTACTTC. Residues: CASSLESGGYEQYF.

V usage is TRBV18 and J usage is TRBJ2-2, with 11 bases lining up with TRBD1. The CDR3 spans 14 residues. Trimming at V came to 4 bases and at J to 6 bases, leaving 1 base not matched to a gene. Germline V CDR1 and CDR2: KGHSH, LQKENI. CDR3 nucleotide sequence: TGTGCCAGCTCACAGGACAGGGGGCCCGGGGAGCTGTTTTTT. Encoded protein: CASSQDRGPGELFF.

The rearrangement uses TRBV7-6 and TRBJ1-1; D not resolved. The germline V gene has CDR1 SGHVS and CDR2 FNYEAQ. The V and J ends lost 6 bases and 4 bases respectively, with 12 bases between them. CDR3 length: 13 amino acids. This CDR3 is CASRRRLGTEAFF. The CDR3 region has the DNA TGTGCCAGCAGAAGAAGGCTAGGCACTGAAGCTTTCTTT.

The gene calls are TRBV5-1 and TRBJ2-1; 7 bases are shared with TRBD1. Germline V gene sequence: CDR1 SGHRS, CDR2 YFSETQ. After removal of 1 base from V and 3 bases from J, the junction contained 4 bases not matched to a gene. The CDR3 covers 15 residues. CDR3 loop: CASSLTGANYNEQFF. The CDR3, as DNA: TGCGCCAGCAGCTTGACAGGGGCCAACTACAATGAGCAGTTCTTC.